The TCR beta chain under discussion was sequenced for a study of blood T cell repertoires in COVID-19 (TCRdb year 2020). Background for the entire study: Collaborator samples came from the United States, Italy and Spain and covered acute and convalescent phases of COVID-19. The repertoires were released in a freely available public database intended as a resource for research on the immune response to SARS-CoV-2. The material from the prospective study consisted of cDNA or gDNA derived from T cells, B-cell-depleted T cells, or PBMCs. Where HLA class I and class II types were available, the types were taken from metadata supplied by the sample provider, not from assay-based typing. The sample metadata nearly always contained a de-identified subject ID, COVID-19 status, age in years and sex. Subjects who had been exposed to COVID-19, were actively infected with it, or had recovered from it provided the deeply sampled blood TCRbeta repertoires that made up the dataset. Samples came from the ongoing ImmuneRACE study (first 160 participants) plus 1,254 subjects from 6 global collaborators. The paper's findings and limits, for the study overall: Clinical and demographic metadata were provided uncurated, with the amount varying by source and participant.

Participants in the prospective study were enrolled through a virtual design, were aged roughly 18 to 90 years, and lived in 24 United States geographic areas. To assign participants to cohorts, the prospective study relied on clinical history that participants themselves reported in a screening survey and a study questionnaire. For ImmuneRACE Cohort 3, a participant was defined as recovered based on two consecutive negative NP/OP PCR tests, clearance by a healthcare professional, or resolution of symptoms. In the prospective study, whole blood, serum and a nasopharyngeal or oropharyngeal swab were collected from each participant by mobile phlebotomists. Additional blood draws and questionnaires over an approximately two-month period could optionally be provided by prospective study participants. Blood samples from the prospective study were shipped frozen or at room temperature prior to DNA extraction.

Concerning this clone itself: Its antigen is still unknown. It has no much larger one-base neighbor in the sample; base qualities were not kept.

TCRbeta CDR3 regions were amplified from genomic DNA by means of the immunoSEQ Assay, a bias-controlled multiplex PCR. The published analysis was carried out like this. The number of nucleated cells in each sample was estimated by amplification of reference gene primers within the assay. Sequence reads were collapsed and filtered to measure the absolute abundance of every unique TCRbeta CDR3 rearrangement. For each sample, productive Simpson clonality was calculated as the square root of Simpson's diversity index over productive rearrangements. Drawn from immuneACCESS, this table holds only the in-frame rearrangements with V and J called that TCRdb kept. Clones are partly lost; checked studies trace under half to an unresolved V gene and leave the rest unexplained. V, J and clone size reflect that table, while D and trimming were determined from the DNA. For this sample there are hundreds of thousands of clones; around 87% appear just once. Clones ranked in the top ten supply approximately 1% of the sample.

The CDR3 spans 15 residues, from the cysteine through the phenylalanine. This entry keeps only the CDR3 DNA: 45 bases, framed from base 1. The germline V and J ends show losses of 4 bases and 2 bases respectively, and no gene match explains 3 bases of the junction. The germline V gene specifies SGHRS as CDR1 and YFSETQ as CDR2. The V and J genes are TRBV5-1 and TRBJ2-7; 13 central nucleotides agree with TRBD2. The sequence came from a man younger than 30 who had recovered from COVID-19. The sample was PBMCs or T cells enriched from blood (not recorded which). At the DNA level, the sequence is TGCGCCAGCAGCATGGGACTAGCGGGAACCTACGAGCAGTACTTC. This sequence encodes CASSMGLAGTYEQYF.